This passage covers 27 T cell receptor beta chains from one sample sequenced in a study of regulatory T cells in long-lasting Graves disease. Time point: newly diagnosed GD, antithyroid drugs for less than 3 months. Making the TCR library involved RNA that had been extracted from PBMCs. In building TCR beta libraries, iRepertoire HTBI primers were used together with Arm-PCR of CDR3 regions. From the multiplex PCR reads, TCRdb called clonotypes with MiXCR, one entry per CDR3 protein. The sample holds about 500,000 distinct CDR3 sequences; approximately 12% are singletons and the top ten take over 7%. The sample was also reused in another study, on T cells in Graves' hyperthyroidism and ophthalmopathy.

The sample in question was peripheral blood mononuclear cells (PBMCs), obtained at new diagnosis, from a patient treated with antithyroid drugs. The receptor source for this set is a woman aged 25 to 45 with Graves disease.

V usage is TRBV6-2 or TRBV6-3 and J usage is TRBJ2-7, with D possibly being TRBD2 (6 bases). V lost 11 bases to trimming and J lost 2 bases, with 16 bases between them. The CDR3 extends over 13 amino acids. CDR1 is MNHEY, CDR2 SVGEGT, per germline. The CDR3 bases are TGTGCCTGTTCTAATCCGGGGGCCTACGAGCAGTACTTC. Its translation is CACSNPGAYEQYF.

The rearrangement joins TRBV24-1 to TRBJ2-2; 7 nucleotides agree with TRBD1. This CDR3 has 15 amino acids. From germline, CDR1 is KGHDR and CDR2 SFDVKD. Trimming cost V 5 bases and J 0 bases; bases outside gene matches: 2. In nucleotides, the CDR3 is TGTGCCACCAGTGGTCAGGGGGCGAACACCGGGGAGCTGTTTTTT. Amino acids: CATSGQGANTGELFF.

This clonotype has only a few counts. This chain links TRBV6-2 or TRBV6-3 with TRBJ1-2; D is uncertain. V shed 5 bases and J shed 0 bases, with 10 bases lying between them. CDR1 MNHEY and CDR2 SVGEGT come from the germline V gene. CDR3 length: 14 residues. The chain's CDR3 is CASSEIQANYGYTF. For the CDR3, the DNA is TGTGCCAGCAGTGAAATTCAGGCTAACTATGGCTACACCTTC.

In this sample, this clonotype turned up a few times. The chain joins TRBV29-1 to TRBJ2-7; no definite D call. CDR1 and CDR2 (germline): SQVTM, ANQGSEA. This CDR3 has 12 residues. V lost 4 bases, J lost 6 bases, and 13 bases lay in between. DNA for the CDR3: TGCAGCGTTGCCCCTCTCGGTGGCGAGCAGTACTTC. Protein sequence: CSVAPLGGEQYF.

Details on this clonotype: This is likely an artifact of a read error, given a far larger clone one base away. V usage is TRBV10-3 and J usage is TRBJ2-4; 11 nucleotides line up with TRBD2. The CDR3 extends over 18 amino acids. Germline V gene data show CDR1 as ENHRY and CDR2 as SYGVKD. J lost 13 bases, V lost 3 bases, and 20 bases had no gene match. The CDR3 spells CAISEVTSGEGLTHEQYF. DNA of the CDR3: TGTGCCATCAGTGAAGTGACTAGCGGGGAGGGTCTTACGCATGAGCAGTACTTC.

This clonotype was detected ten times or more. The chain couples TRBV30 to TRBJ1-2; D gene unclear. This CDR3 region has 12 residues. Germline CDR1 reads GTSNPN; CDR2 reads SVGIG (reference sequence). V was shortened by 3 bases and J by 4 bases, with 9 bases between the two germline ends. The CDR3 bases are TGTGCCTGGAGGGACGGGGTCTATGGCTACACCTTC. Translated, it gives CAWRDGVYGYTF.

This clonotype was counted ten times or more. The V gene is TRBV28, the J gene TRBJ2-5, with D tentatively TRBD2 (6 bases). Trimming cost V 6 bases and J 2 bases, with 10 bases left between them. The CDR3 sequence is 13 residues long. Germline loops: CDR1 MDHEN, CDR2 SYDVKM. As DNA, the CDR3 is TGTGCCAGCAGCTTCGGGGGTCAAGAGACCCAGTACTTC. This codes for CASSFGGQETQYF.

This clonotype was recorded many times. The chain employs TRBV28 and TRBJ2-5, with 8 bases matching TRBD2. The CDR3 is 15 amino acids. Trimming removed 5 bases from V and 5 bases from J; junction bases left unmatched: 10. CDR1 is MDHEN, CDR2 SYDVKM, per germline. CDR3 sequence: CASSEGTRRPETQYF. The CDR3 DNA reads as TGTGCCAGCAGTGAGGGGACTAGGAGGCCGGAGACCCAGTACTTC.

This chain joins TRBV9 and TRBJ2-7; tentatively, D is TRBD2 (6 bases). This CDR3 is 16 amino acids long. Trimming stripped 3 bases from V and 4 bases from J, with 20 bases between. The germline V gene encodes CDR1 SGDLS and CDR2 YYNGEE. The DNA for the CDR3 is TGTGCCAGCAGCGCAACTGCAGGCTTTGGGGGGTACGAGCAGTACTTC. Protein sequence: CASSATAGFGGYEQYF.

This clonotype was found a few times. The chain carries TRBV2 and TRBJ1-1; D is unresolved. Per germline, CDR1 SNHLY and CDR2 FYNNEI. V was shortened by 5 bases and J by 1 base, with 11 bases between the two germline ends. The CDR3 covers 14 residues. The CDR3 here is CASSLTKANTEAFF. In DNA form, the CDR3 reads TGTGCCAGCAGTTTAACCAAAGCGAACACTGAAGCTTTCTTT.

This clonotype was counted only a few times. The V call is TRBV7-9, the J call TRBJ2-7, with 10 bases that match TRBD2. Per germline, CDR1 SEHNR and CDR2 FQNEAQ (reference sequence). The length of the CDR3 is 16 residues. Trimming took 5 bases from V and 6 from J; bases not matched to a gene: 13. CDR3 sequence: CASSPKGLAGVLEQYF. The CDR3 nucleotides are TGTGCCAGCAGCCCAAAGGGGCTAGCGGGAGTCCTCGAGCAGTACTTC.

This clonotype was recorded many times. The chain has TRBV30 and TRBJ2-7; TRBD2 is a possible D gene (6 bases). V was clipped by 0 bases and J by 0 bases, with 12 bases between them. There are 15 residues in the CDR3. Germline values: CDR1 GTSNPN, CDR2 SVGIG (reference sequence). For the CDR3, the DNA is TGTGCCTGGAGTGTATTTGGGAGGAGCTCCTACGAGCAGTACTTC. Protein product: CAWSVFGRSSYEQYF.

This clonotype was observed at least ten times. The J gene is TRBJ2-1, the V gene TRBV5-5, with 8 bases aligning to TRBD2. CDR1 and CDR2 from the germline V gene are SGHKS and YYEKEE (reference sequence). V dropped 3 bases and J dropped 8; count of bases not matched to a gene: 10. The CDR3 covers 15 residues. CDR3 in DNA: TGTGCCAGCAGCTACGGGGGGAGCGGGAGCTATGAGCAGTTCTTC. Amino acids: CASSYGGSGSYEQFF.

In this sample, this clonotype turned up many times. The rearrangement joins TRBV5-5 to TRBJ2-5; D is ambiguous. Between the trimmed V and J ends, which lost 5 bases and 5 bases, there was a span of 13 bases. This CDR3 has 13 residues. Per germline, CDR1 SGHKS and CDR2 YYEKEE (reference sequence). The CDR3 DNA is TGTGCCAGCAGTGGCGGCCTTCAGGAGACCCAGTACTTC. This codes for CASSGGLQETQYF.

The J gene is TRBJ1-2, the V gene TRBV19; D gene unclear. Germline CDR1 LNHDA, CDR2 SQIVND (reference sequence). This CDR3 is 12 amino acids long. The V end lost 4 bases, the J end lost 8 bases, and 11 bases lay between the germline ends. CDR3 sequence: CASSTQLRGYTF. CDR3 DNA sequence: TGTGCCAGTAGTACGCAACTAAGAGGCTACACCTTC.

CDR3 amino acids: CASSRETGFYEQYF. The CDR3 region has the DNA TGCGCCAGCAGCCGAGAGACAGGGTTCTACGAGCAGTACTTC. The chain recombines TRBV4-1 with TRBJ2-7, with TRBD1 identical over 7 bases. This CDR3 has 14 residues. With V trimmed by 4 bases and J by 3 bases, 6 bases remained unmatched. Looked up from germline, CDR1 is MGHRA and CDR2 is YSYEKL.

In regard to this clonotype: The junction does not match germline at one end; this may be a read error. This sequence joins TRBV27 and TRBJ2-3, with a possible D match to TRBD2 (5 bases). In germline, CDR1 is MNHEY, CDR2 SMNVEV (reference sequence). This CDR3 has 13 amino acids. In DNA form, the CDR3 reads TGTCCCAGCAGCCGGTATCCCGGGAATGCGCAGTATTTT. It codes for CPSSRYPGNAQYF.

This clonotype appeared once. The chain is built from TRBV28 and TRBJ1-6; possible D gene TRBD1, 5 bases. Germline loops: CDR1 MDHEN, CDR2 SYDVKM. CDR3 length equals 16 residues. V lost 4 bases, J lost 9 bases, and 19 bases lay in between. CDR3 region: CASSSPGTASLSPLHF. CDR3 DNA sequence: TGTGCCAGCAGTTCGCCCGGGACGGCGTCACTTTCACCCCTCCACTTT.

Concerning this clonotype: Since a much larger clone is just one base distant, this may be a read error. V usage is TRBV10-3 and J usage is TRBJ2-7, with 8 bases lining up with TRBD2. Looked up from germline, CDR1 is ENHRY and CDR2 is SYGVKD. V shed 6 bases and J 3 bases; nucleotides not matched to a gene: 7. The CDR3 extends over 14 amino acids. The CDR3 sequence is CAISAGTSLYEQYF. CDR3 sequence (DNA): TGTGCCATCAGCGCCGGGACTAGTCTCTACGAGCAGTACTTC.

This clonotype was observed a handful of times. A much more abundant neighbour one base away suggests this may be a read error. The chain carries TRBV28 and TRBJ1-4, with TRBD1 matching 9 bases. CDR3 length: 14 amino acids. Germline V gene sequence: CDR1 MDHEN, CDR2 SYDVKM. Trimming at V came to 6 bases and at J to 10 bases, leaving 9 bases not matched to a gene. This CDR3 is CASSYRDRDGKLFF. In nucleotides, the CDR3 is TGTGCCAGCAGCTACCGGGACAGGGATGGAAAACTGTTTTTT.

The V call is TRBV20-1, the J call TRBJ1-1, with D hard to call. CDR1 and CDR2 from the germline V gene are DFQATT and SNEGSKA (reference sequence). The CDR3 length is 15 residues. The V gene lost 3 bases and the J gene lost 1 base, with 15 bases spanning the gap. CDR3 nucleotide sequence: TGCAGTGCTAGTCGGCCCCTATCATCGAACACTGAAGCTTTCTTT. Translating gives CSASRPLSSNTEAFF.

This chain links TRBV4-2 with TRBJ2-3; no reliable D call. Looked up from germline, CDR1 is LGHNA and CDR2 is YNFKEQ. Trimming removed 1 base at V and 6 bases at J, with 14 bases between. The CDR3 totals 15 residues. CDR3 amino acids: CASSQAPRSVDTQYF. The CDR3 DNA follows: TGTGCCAGCAGCCAAGCCCCTAGGAGCGTGGATACGCAGTATTTT.

This clonotype was observed many times. The CDR3 DNA sequence: TGCGCCAGCAGTGAGGGGGCTTGGGGGACGAGCTCCTACGAGCAGTACTTC. It is translated as CASSEGAWGTSSYEQYF. This chain uses TRBV10-2 with TRBJ2-7; D may match TRBD1 or TRBD2 (5 bases each). Per germline, CDR1 WSHSY and CDR2 SAAADI. The CDR3 contains 17 residues. Trimming stripped 2 bases from V and 0 bases from J, with 17 bases between.

A few counts support this clonotype. The rearrangement links TRBV20-1 to TRBJ1-2; D is unclear. Germline lookup yields CDR1 DFQATT and CDR2 SNEGSKA (reference sequence). V lost 7 bases and J lost 0, with 15 bases in between. This CDR3 has 14 amino acids. The CDR3 bases are TGCAGTGTCCTTAACGACACCGCTAACTATGGCTACACCTTC. It specifies CSVLNDTANYGYTF.

This clonotype was seen many times. This rearrangement joins TRBV11-3 to TRBJ1-4, with D uncertain. Germline CDR1 SGHNT, CDR2 YENEEA. This CDR3 spans 18 amino acids. Trimming left V 2 bases short and J 0 bases short, with 16 bases between. As DNA, the CDR3 is TGTGCCAGCAGCTTAAAGCTTGGAGGGATATCAACTAATGAAAAACTGTTTTTT. Protein: CASSLKLGGISTNEKLFF.

Ten or more counts support this clonotype. The gene calls are TRBV10-3 and TRBJ1-4; 9 nucleotides line up with TRBD1. V gave up 5 bases and J gave up 5 bases; unmatched junction bases: 3. The CDR3 runs 14 residues. Germline assignment: CDR1 ENHRY and CDR2 SYGVKD. The CDR3 spells CAISRDRANEKLFF. In DNA, the CDR3 is TGTGCCATCAGTCGGGACAGGGCGAATGAAAAACTGTTTTTT.

This clonotype was seen more than once but under ten times. The CDR3 spells CATRETGGSYEQYF. CDR3 in DNA: TGTGCCACTAGGGAGACAGGGGGCTCCTACGAGCAGTACTTC. The V and J genes are TRBV19 and TRBJ2-7, with 9 bases identical to TRBD1. CDR3 length: 14 residues. Unmatched junction bases numbered 7, after V lost 10 bases and J lost 0 bases. CDR1 LNHDA and CDR2 SQIVND come from the germline V gene (reference sequence). Supplemented by reference TRBV19 and TRBJ2-7, the full variable domain reads DGGITQSPKYLFRKEGQNVTLSCEQNLNHDAMYWYRQDPGQGLRLIYYSQIVNDFQKGDIAEGYSVSREKKESFPLTVTSAQKNPTAFYLCATRETGGSYEQYFGPGTRLTVT.